The rows below give T cell receptor beta chains drawn from one sample of a study of brain T cells in children with intractable seizures. The repertoire was sequenced with immunoSEQ multiplex PCR; TCRdb's copy has only in-frame clones and lacks some. The repertoire holds around 9,300 clones, with less than 80% as singletons. The source was resected brain tissue, collected at surgery. All receptors come from a girl aged 2 to 10 with tuberous sclerosis and intractable seizures. Both conserved end residues are part of each CDR3. The size of a clone is reported for some rows only, either as once, few or many, or as a class for expanded clones.

TRBV6-1,TRBJ2-7,.,CASSVILEGGLHEQYF
TRBV5-1,TRBJ2-6,.,CASSWGHGGSGANVLTF
TRBV11-2,TRBJ2-2,.,CASSFKLAPTGELFF
TRBV15,TRBJ1-1,.,CATRLEPLMNTEAFF
TRBV5-1,TRBJ2-2,.,CASSLGQTTGELFF
TRBV15,TRBJ2-3,once,CATSPWVTQYF
TRBV27,TRBJ2-5,.,CASSFNQAGGFMSETQYF
TRBV3-1/TRBV3-2,TRBJ1-2,few,CASSQGDDYGYTF
TRBV12-3/TRBV12-4,TRBJ2-1,.,CASTPWGDEQFF
TRBV11-3,TRBJ2-3,.,CASSRTSTDTQYF
TRBV9,TRBJ2-5,.,CASSVGLMDQETQYF
TRBV4-1,TRBJ2-2,.,CASSHKDGGAGELFF
TRBV29-1,TRBJ2-7,.,CSVVEGALYEQYF
TRBV18,TRBJ2-6,.,CASSPSVQGANVLTF
TRBV12-5,TRBJ2-1,once,CASGGGAYNEQFF
TRBV29-1,TRBJ1-1,.,CSAIQGIWNTEAFF
TRBV30,TRBJ1-6,medium-sized,CAWSAGWGHKDNSPLHF
TRBV5-1,TRBJ2-2,.,CASSTEEGSGTGELFF